These 22 T cell receptor beta chains were sequenced from one sample in a study of shared clonotypes between healthy human individuals. Sequencing was performed with immunoSEQ multiplex PCR; in TCRdb, only in-frame clones are kept and a portion is missing. The sample records approximately 720,000 clones, 60% to 80% being singletons. The sample taken for sequencing was memory CD4+ T cells sorted from blood. Subset specified: CD45RA-negative fraction. The receptors here all came from a woman between 25 and 40 years old in good health.

There are a few counts of this clone. The chain carries TRBV30 and TRBJ1-2; 10 bases match TRBD1. The germline CDR1 and CDR2 sequences are GTSNPN and SVGIG (reference sequence). The CDR3 extends over 16 amino acids. Unmatched junction bases numbered 9, after V lost 3 bases and J lost 2 bases. The CDR3: CAWSELGTGVNYGYTF. In DNA form, the CDR3 reads TGTGCCTGGAGCGAACTCGGGACAGGGGTCAACTATGGCTACACCTTC.

V gene TRBV14 combines with J gene TRBJ2-5; D is unclear. The CDR3 is made up of 14 amino acids. CDR1 is SGHDN, CDR2 FVKESK, per germline. The V end was cut by 1 base, the J end by 3 bases, with 9 bases between. The CDR3 nucleotides read TGTGCCAGCAGCCAAGTTTTCCGGAAAGAGACCCAGTACTTC. Protein sequence: CASSQVFRKETQYF.

This chain connects TRBV9 to TRBJ1-2, with D maybe TRBD1 (5 bases). CDR1 is SGDLS and CDR2 is YYNGEE in the germline V gene. The CDR3 is 14 residues long. V lost 1 base and J 4 bases, leaving 11 bases between the germline ends. The CDR3 DNA is TGTGCCAGCAGCGTACAGGACACGTCCTATGGCTACACCTTC. It translates to CASSVQDTSYGYTF.

The chain links TRBV28 to TRBJ1-5; maybe TRBD1 (5 bases). V lost 7 bases to trimming and J lost 6 bases, with 13 bases between them. The CDR3 is made up of 13 amino acids. The germline gives CDR1 MDHEN, CDR2 SYDVKM. CDR3 in DNA: TGTGCCAGCACGAGGGGATCCCTTCAGCCCCAGCATTTT. This sequence encodes CASTRGSLQPQHF.

The V call is TRBV10-3, the J call TRBJ2-7; no reliable D call. The CDR3 covers 11 residues. Trimming stripped 11 bases from V and 3 bases from J, with 11 bases between. The germline V gene has CDR1 ENHRY and CDR2 SYGVKD. The CDR3 DNA follows: TGTGCCGCTAAGGGTAGCTACGAGCAGTACTTC. Its translation: CAAKGSYEQYF.

This rearrangement joins TRBV6-5 to TRBJ2-1, with D unresolved. The V end lost 0 bases, the J end lost 6 bases, and 9 bases lay between the germline ends. Germline-derived CDR1 and CDR2 are MNHEY and SVGAGI. The CDR3 length is 14 residues. CDR3 protein: CASSYSPELNEQFF. In DNA form, the CDR3 reads TGTGCCAGCAGTTACTCCCCCGAACTCAATGAGCAGTTCTTC.

The chain employs TRBV2 and TRBJ1-3; D is unclear. This CDR3 comprises 14 residues. The V gene's germline CDR1 is SNHLY and CDR2 FYNNEI. Trimming removed 4 bases at V and 0 bases at J, with 7 bases between. The CDR3, as DNA: TGTGCCAGCAGTGGACGGCGCTCTGGAAACACCATATATTTT. It yields the protein CASSGRRSGNTIYF. The whole variable domain, remainder taken from reference TRBV2 and TRBJ1-3, is EPEVTQTPSHQVTQMGQEVILRCVPISNHLYFYWYRQILGQKVEFLVSFYNNEISEKSEIFDDQFSVERPDGSNFTLKIRSTKLEDSAMYFCASSGRRSGNTIYFGEGSWLTVV.

The chain couples TRBV7-2 to TRBJ2-7, with D hard to call. The V gene lost 5 bases and the J gene lost 7 bases, with 12 bases spanning the gap. Germline V CDR1 and CDR2: SGHTA, FQGNSA. The CDR3 consists of 12 residues. The CDR3, as DNA: TGTGCCAGCAGCCCCGCCACGCCAGAGCAGTACTTC. It is translated as CASSPATPEQYF.

The V and J genes are TRBV5-4 and TRBJ2-7, with 9 bases aligning to TRBD2. The CDR3 has 14 residues. The V gene's germline CDR1 is SGHNT and CDR2 YYREEE (reference sequence). With V trimmed by 2 bases and J by 7 bases, 7 bases remained unmatched. CDR3 sequence: CASSFSGGSLEQYF. CDR3 nucleotide sequence: TGTGCCAGCAGCTTTAGCGGGGGATCCTTGGAGCAGTACTTC.

V and J are TRBV5-4 and TRBJ2-3, with 9 bases aligning to TRBD2. CDR3 length: 18 residues. With V trimmed by 0 bases and J by 5 bases, 13 bases remained unmatched. Germline-derived CDR1 and CDR2 are SGHNT and YYREEE (reference sequence). The CDR3 sequence: CASSLAGLAGTFKDTQYF. CDR3 DNA sequence: TGTGCCAGCAGCTTGGCGGGTCTAGCGGGGACCTTTAAAGATACGCAGTATTTT.

This clone was found a few times. The chain combines TRBV10-3 with TRBJ2-7; 8 nucleotides align to TRBD2. The V segment lost 8 bases and the J segment 3 bases; nucleotides outside the gene matches: 9. The CDR3 runs 14 residues. Germline V gene lookup returns CDR1 ENHRY and CDR2 SYGVKD. CDR3 DNA: TGTGCCATCGGACTTAGCGGGGCGGACTACGAGCAGTACTTC. Translation gives CAIGLSGADYEQYF.

The chain has TRBV7-6 and TRBJ2-5, with D possibly being TRBD1 or TRBD2 (6 bases each). The ends were cut back, 4 bases at V and 7 bases at J, with 19 bases in the middle. This CDR3 is 15 amino acids long. Germline values: CDR1 SGHVS, CDR2 FNYEAQ. The CDR3 sequence: CASSSSSQGTGTQYF. Written as DNA, the CDR3 is TGTGCCAGCAGCTCCTCTTCTCAGGGGACTGGGACCCAGTACTTC.

V is TRBV27 and J is TRBJ1-2; no clear D gene. Trimming pared 6 bases from V and 5 bases from J, leaving 10 bases between. Germline assignment: CDR1 MNHEY and CDR2 SMNVEV (reference sequence). This CDR3 is 12 amino acids long. The CDR3 DNA reads as TGTGCCAGCAGACTAATACTATATGGCTACACCTTC. It yields the protein CASRLILYGYTF.

The CDR3 protein is CAWSEFMNTEAFF. The CDR3 coding sequence is TGTGCCTGGAGTGAATTCATGAACACTGAAGCTTTCTTT. The V gene is TRBV30, the J gene TRBJ1-1, with D unclear. CDR3 size: 13 residues. Germline V gene sequence: CDR1 GTSNPN, CDR2 SVGIG (reference sequence). V was trimmed by 1 base and J by 0 bases, leaving 6 bases between them.

This chain connects TRBV27 to TRBJ2-6; 11 bases map to TRBD1. V lost 5 bases, J lost 0 bases, and 6 bases stayed unmatched. CDR1 and CDR2 (germline): MNHEY, SMNVEV (reference sequence). There are 18 residues in the CDR3. CDR3 DNA: TGTGCCAGCAGTGGAGGGACAGGGGGGATCTCTGGGGCCAACGTCCTGACTTTC. Translating gives CASSGGTGGISGANVLTF.

The gene calls are TRBV28 and TRBJ1-2, with D unclear. Trimming removed 3 bases at V and 5 bases at J, with 16 bases between. CDR1 is MDHEN and CDR2 is SYDVKM in the germline V gene. The CDR3 consists of 15 residues. CDR3 DNA sequence: TGTGCCAGCAGTTTTCAATACCCAGGAAATTATGGCTACACCTTC. Translating gives CASSFQYPGNYGYTF.

V and J are TRBV19 and TRBJ2-6, with 12 bases matching TRBD2. The CDR3 length is 22 residues. The germline V gene has CDR1 LNHDA and CDR2 SQIVND (reference sequence). V gave up 3 bases and J gave up 1 base; unmatched junction bases: 16. The CDR3 sequence: CASSIVYGTSGPEGSGANVLTF. The CDR3 nucleotides read TGTGCCAGTAGTATCGTTTACGGGACTAGCGGGCCCGAGGGGTCTGGGGCCAACGTCCTGACTTTC.

V gene TRBV9 combines with J gene TRBJ1-1; D uncertain. V lost 2 bases, J lost 5 bases, and 16 bases lay in between. CDR1 and CDR2 from the germline V gene are SGDLS and YYNGEE. CDR3 length: 15 residues. The DNA of the CDR3 is TGTGCCAGCAGCGTGGGGATGGGGTCGACAACTGAAGCTTTCTTT. Its protein product is CASSVGMGSTTEAFF.

Worth noting for this clone: The same CDR3 arises from other DNA sequences in this sample as well. The chain combines TRBV5-1 with TRBJ2-7; TRBD1 is a possible D gene (7 bases). The ends were cut back, 0 bases at V and 7 bases at J, with 17 bases in the middle. Looked up from germline, CDR1 is SGHRS and CDR2 is YFSETQ. This CDR3 contains 15 residues. The CDR3, as DNA: TGCGCCAGCAGCTTGGGTGACAGGGACTCAGGGGAGCAGTACTTC. Protein product: CASSLGDRDSGEQYF.

The V and J genes are TRBV6-5 and TRBJ2-5; tentative D call: TRBD2 (6 bases). The DNA end is more similar to TRBJ2-7, so the J call may be wrong. The CDR3 covers 15 residues. Germline V gene sequence: CDR1 MNHEY, CDR2 SVGAGI. The CDR3 nucleotides are TGTGCCAGCAGTCCCGGGGTAGCGGCAGTCAACGAGCAGTACTTC. Its translation is CASSPGVAAVNEQYF.

This sequence joins TRBV5-6 and TRBJ1-5; no clear D gene. Germline CDR1 reads SGHDT; CDR2 reads YYEEEE. This CDR3 contains 12 residues. Trimming removed 1 base at V and 5 bases at J, with 4 bases between. CDR3 sequence: CASSLRDQPQHF. CDR3 nucleotides: TGTGCCAGCAGCTTGCGGGATCAGCCCCAGCATTTT. Combining the CDR3 with reference TRBV5-6 and TRBJ1-5 gives the whole variable domain DAGVTQSPTHLIKTRGQQVTLRCSPKSGHDTVSWYQQALGQGPQFIFQYYEEEERQRGNFPDRFSGHQFPNYSSELNVNALLLGDSALYLCASSLRDQPQHFGDGTRLSIL.

The chain combines TRBV6-6 with TRBJ2-7; D is perhaps TRBD2 (6 bases). V was trimmed by 6 bases and J by 7 bases, leaving 16 bases between them. Germline CDR1 MNHNY, CDR2 SVGAGI (reference sequence). The CDR3 totals 13 residues. The CDR3 nucleotides are TGTGCCAGCAGCCCCGGACTACTCGGTGAGCAGTACTTC. It codes for CASSPGLLGEQYF.